This T cell receptor beta chain was profiled in a study of tumor-infiltrating lymphocytes in oesophageal squamous cell carcinoma. MiXCR, run by TCRdb on the PCR reads, gives a single entry per CDR3 protein. Of almost 20,000 distinct CDR3 sequences in the sample, 40% to 50% are singletons; the top ten hold about 39%. The CDR3 loop spans 14 amino acids. Trimming pared 5 bases from V and 2 bases from J, leaving 11 bases between. The germline V gene encodes CDR1 MNHNS and CDR2 SASEGT. The sequencing input was esophageal tumor tissue. The chain couples TRBV6-1 to TRBJ2-3, with D perhaps matching TRBD2 (5 bases). This receptor was identified in a male donor with esophageal squamous cell carcinoma. CDR3 sequence reads: CASSKLDFTDTQYF. CDR3 DNA sequence: TGTGCCAGCAGTAAGTTGGACTTCACAGATACGCAGTATTTT.